Sequencing of this T cell receptor (beta chain) was carried out in a study of Tregs in tolerant kidney transplant recipients. Findings and caveats of the study: Donor-specific Treg expansion exceeded global Treg expansion in tolerant patients, suggesting antigen drive. Few patients were studied, so findings need validation in larger groups. Nucleotide sequences could not be compared across some patients' samples due to primer changes.

Here immunoSEQ multiplex PCR was the method, and the copy in TCRdb shows in-frame clones only, minus some. The listing records tens of thousands of clones. Mixed chimerism was transient after nonmyeloablative marrow transplants from related graft donors. Unstimulated Tregs (CD4+CD25+CD127-) and CD4+CD25- non-Tregs were sorted from PBMCs. Trimming cost V 5 bases and J 3 bases, with 13 bases left between them. Germline V gene sequence: CDR1 SGHAT, CDR2 FQNNGV. The CDR3 is 15 amino acids. Note on this clone: Its antigen is as yet unknown. Read sequence stops 3 residues before the CDR3 end, and the germline J gene provides the missing end.

The chain has TRBV11-2 and TRBJ2-2, with D unclear. The source of this sequence is a human patient who received a combined kidney and bone marrow transplant. The graft donor may have given rise to some T cells. This specimen was CD4+ T cells from blood (PBMCs), taken 24 months after the transplant. The part of the CDR3 DNA that was read is TGTGCCAGCAGCCTTAAGAGCGTGTACACCGGGGAG. Its protein product is CASSLKSVYTGE. The full-length CDR3 reads as CASSLKSVYTGELFF.